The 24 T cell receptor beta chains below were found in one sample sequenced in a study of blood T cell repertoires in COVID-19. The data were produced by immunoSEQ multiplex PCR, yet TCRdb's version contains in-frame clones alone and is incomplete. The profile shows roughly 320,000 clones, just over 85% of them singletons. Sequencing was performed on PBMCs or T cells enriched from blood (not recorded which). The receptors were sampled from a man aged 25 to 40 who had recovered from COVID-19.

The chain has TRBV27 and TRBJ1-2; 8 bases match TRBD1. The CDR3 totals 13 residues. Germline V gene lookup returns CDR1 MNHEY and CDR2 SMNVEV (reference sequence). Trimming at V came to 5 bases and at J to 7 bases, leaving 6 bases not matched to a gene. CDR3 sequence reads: CASSRTGQGGYTF. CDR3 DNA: TGTGCCAGCAGTCGGACAGGGCAGGGTGGCTACACCTTC.

The CDR3 nucleotides are TGCGCCAGCAGCGCGGACAGACAAGAGACCCAGTACTTC. Translation gives CASSADRQETQYF. This chain links TRBV5-1 with TRBJ2-5, with D possibly TRBD1 on 6 matching bases. This CDR3 has 13 amino acids. The ends were cut back, 4 bases at V and 2 bases at J, with 9 bases in the middle. Germline V gene data show CDR1 as SGHRS and CDR2 as YFSETQ.

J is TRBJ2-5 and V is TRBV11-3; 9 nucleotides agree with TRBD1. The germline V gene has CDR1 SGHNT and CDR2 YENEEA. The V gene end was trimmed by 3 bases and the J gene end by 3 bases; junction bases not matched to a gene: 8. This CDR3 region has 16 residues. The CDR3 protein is CASSFSTGTGKETQYF. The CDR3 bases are TGTGCCAGCAGCTTTTCCACCGGGACAGGGAAAGAGACCCAGTACTTC. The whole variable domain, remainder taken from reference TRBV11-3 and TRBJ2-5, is EAGVVQSPRYKIIEKKQPVAFWCNPISGHNTLYWYLQNLGQGPELLIRYENEEAVDDSQLPKDRFSAERLKGVDSTLKIQPAELGDSAVYLCASSFSTGTGKETQYFGPGTRLLVL.

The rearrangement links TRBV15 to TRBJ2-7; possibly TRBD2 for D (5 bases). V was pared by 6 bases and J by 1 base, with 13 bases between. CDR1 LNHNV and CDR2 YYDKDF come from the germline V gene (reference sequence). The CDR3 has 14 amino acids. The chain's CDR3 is CATRLRGASYEQYF. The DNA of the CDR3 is TGTGCCACCAGATTACGGGGTGCTTCCTACGAGCAGTACTTC.

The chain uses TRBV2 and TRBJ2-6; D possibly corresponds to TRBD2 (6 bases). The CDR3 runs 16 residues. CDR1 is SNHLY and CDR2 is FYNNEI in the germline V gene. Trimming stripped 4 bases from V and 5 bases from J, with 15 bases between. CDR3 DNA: TGTGCCAGCAGTGTTGGAGGGTCAGCTCGGGCCAACGTCCTGACTTTC. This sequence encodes CASSVGGSARANVLTF.

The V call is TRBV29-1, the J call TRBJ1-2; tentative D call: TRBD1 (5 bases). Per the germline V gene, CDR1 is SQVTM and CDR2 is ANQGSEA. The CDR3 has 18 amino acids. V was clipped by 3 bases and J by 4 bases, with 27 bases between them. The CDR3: CSVESGGKGIGASYGYTF. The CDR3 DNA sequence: TGCAGCGTTGAGTCTGGGGGGAAAGGAATAGGGGCATCCTATGGCTACACCTTC.

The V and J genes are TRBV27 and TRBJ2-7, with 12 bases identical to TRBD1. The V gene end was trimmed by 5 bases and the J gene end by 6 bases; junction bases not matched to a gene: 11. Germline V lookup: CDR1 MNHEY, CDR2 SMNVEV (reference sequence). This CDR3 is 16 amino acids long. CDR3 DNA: TGTGCCAGCAGTGCGACCCGGGACAGGGGGCCGTCCGAGCAGTACTTC. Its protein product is CASSATRDRGPSEQYF.

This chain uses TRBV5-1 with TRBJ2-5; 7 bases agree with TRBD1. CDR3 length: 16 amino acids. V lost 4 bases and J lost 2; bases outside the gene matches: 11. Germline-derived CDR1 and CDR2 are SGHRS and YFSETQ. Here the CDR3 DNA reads TGCGCCAGCAGCCGAGGACAGGCTCATGAACAAGAGACCCAGTACTTC. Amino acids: CASSRGQAHEQETQYF.

The CDR3 coding sequence is TGCGCCAGCAGCCAGGAGTCTGTAACGGGGGGAAAAGGGAACACTGAAGCTTTCTTT. Encoded protein: CASSQESVTGGKGNTEAFF. The chain uses TRBV4-1 and TRBJ1-1, with D possibly TRBD1 on 5 matching bases. The V and J ends lost 3 bases and 1 base respectively, with 24 bases between them. This CDR3 is built from 19 residues. Germline V lookup: CDR1 MGHRA, CDR2 YSYEKL.

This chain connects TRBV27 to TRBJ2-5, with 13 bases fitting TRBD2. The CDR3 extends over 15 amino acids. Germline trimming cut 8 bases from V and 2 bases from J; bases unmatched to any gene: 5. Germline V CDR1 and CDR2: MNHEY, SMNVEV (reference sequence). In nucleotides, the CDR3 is TGTGCCAGCCTTAAACTAGCGGGGGGGCAAGAGACCCAGTACTTC. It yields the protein CASLKLAGGQETQYF.

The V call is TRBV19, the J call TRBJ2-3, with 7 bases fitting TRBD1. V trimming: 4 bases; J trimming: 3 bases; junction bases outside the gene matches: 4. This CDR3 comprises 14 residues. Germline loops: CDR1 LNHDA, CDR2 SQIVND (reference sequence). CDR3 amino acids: CASSKWDRTDTQYF. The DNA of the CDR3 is TGTGCCAGTAGTAAGTGGGACAGAACAGATACGCAGTATTTT.

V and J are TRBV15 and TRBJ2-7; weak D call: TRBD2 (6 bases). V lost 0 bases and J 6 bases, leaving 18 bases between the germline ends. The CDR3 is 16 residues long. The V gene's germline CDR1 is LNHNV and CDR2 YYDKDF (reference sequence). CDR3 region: CATSRDGGSGRREQYF. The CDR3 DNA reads TGTGCCACCAGCAGAGATGGGGGGTCGGGACGCCGCGAGCAGTACTTC. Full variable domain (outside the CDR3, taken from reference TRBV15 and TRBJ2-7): DAMVIQNPRYQVTQFGKPVTLSCSQTLNHNVMYWYQQKSSQAPKLLFHYYDKDFNNEADTPDNFQSRRPNTSFCFLDIRSPGLGDTAMYLCATSRDGGSGRREQYFGPGTRLTVT.

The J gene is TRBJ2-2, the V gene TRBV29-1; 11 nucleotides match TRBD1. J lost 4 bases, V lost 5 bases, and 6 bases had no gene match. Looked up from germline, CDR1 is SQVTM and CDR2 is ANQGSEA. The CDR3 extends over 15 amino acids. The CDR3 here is CSVLVGTGGTGELFF. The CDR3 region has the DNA TGCAGCGTTCTTGTCGGGACAGGGGGCACCGGGGAGCTGTTTTTT.

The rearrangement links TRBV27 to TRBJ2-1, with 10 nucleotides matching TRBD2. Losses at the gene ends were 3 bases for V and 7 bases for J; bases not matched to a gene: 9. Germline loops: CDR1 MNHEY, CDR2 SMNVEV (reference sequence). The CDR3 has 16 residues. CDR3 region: CASSFPRLAGENEQFF. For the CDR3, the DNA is TGTGCCAGCAGTTTCCCGAGGCTAGCGGGAGAGAATGAGCAGTTCTTC.

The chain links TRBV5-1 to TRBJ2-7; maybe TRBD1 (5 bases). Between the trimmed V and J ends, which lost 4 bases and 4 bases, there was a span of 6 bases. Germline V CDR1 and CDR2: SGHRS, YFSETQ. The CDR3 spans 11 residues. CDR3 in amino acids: CASSPGYEQYF. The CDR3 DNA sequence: TGCGCCAGCAGCCCAGGGTACGAGCAGTACTTC.

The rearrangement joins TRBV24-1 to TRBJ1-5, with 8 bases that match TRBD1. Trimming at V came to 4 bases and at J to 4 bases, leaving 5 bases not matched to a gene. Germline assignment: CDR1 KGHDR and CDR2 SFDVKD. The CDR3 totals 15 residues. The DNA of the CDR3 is TGTGCCACCAGTGACGCCCGGACAGGGAATCAGCCCCAGCATTTT. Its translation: CATSDARTGNQPQHF.

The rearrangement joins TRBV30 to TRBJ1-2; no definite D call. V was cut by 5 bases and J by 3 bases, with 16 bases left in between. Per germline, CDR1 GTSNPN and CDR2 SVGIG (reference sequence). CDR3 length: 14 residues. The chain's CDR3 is CAWYSRVPYYGYTF. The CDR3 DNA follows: TGTGCCTGGTACTCCCGGGTCCCCTACTATGGCTACACCTTC.

In DNA form, the CDR3 reads TGTGCCAGCAGCGACATTTCCTACAATGAGCAGTTCTTC. Translating it yields CASSDISYNEQFF. V usage is TRBV2 and J usage is TRBJ2-1; D gene unclear. This CDR3 is 13 amino acids long. Germline CDR1 SNHLY, CDR2 FYNNEI. V was shortened by 6 bases and J by 1 base, with 7 bases between the two germline ends.

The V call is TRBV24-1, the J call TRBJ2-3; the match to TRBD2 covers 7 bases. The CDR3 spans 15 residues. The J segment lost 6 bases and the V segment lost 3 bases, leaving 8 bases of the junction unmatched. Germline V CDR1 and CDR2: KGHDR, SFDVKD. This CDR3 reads CATSDLGGGDDTQYF. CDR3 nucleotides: TGTGCCACCAGTGATCTGGGGGGGGGTGACGATACGCAGTATTTT.

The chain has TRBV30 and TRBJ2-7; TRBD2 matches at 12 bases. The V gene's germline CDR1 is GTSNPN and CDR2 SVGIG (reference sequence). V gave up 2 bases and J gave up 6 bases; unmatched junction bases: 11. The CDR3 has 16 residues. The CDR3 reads CAWSPISSGRASEQYF. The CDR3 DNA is TGTGCCTGGAGTCCTATATCTAGCGGGAGGGCTTCCGAGCAGTACTTC.

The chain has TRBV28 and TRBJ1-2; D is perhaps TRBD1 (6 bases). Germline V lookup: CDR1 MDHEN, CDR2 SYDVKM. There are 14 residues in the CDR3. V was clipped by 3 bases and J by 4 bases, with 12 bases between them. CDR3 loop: CASSFLTGSYGYTF. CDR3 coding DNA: TGTGCCAGCAGTTTCCTCACAGGGAGCTATGGCTACACCTTC.

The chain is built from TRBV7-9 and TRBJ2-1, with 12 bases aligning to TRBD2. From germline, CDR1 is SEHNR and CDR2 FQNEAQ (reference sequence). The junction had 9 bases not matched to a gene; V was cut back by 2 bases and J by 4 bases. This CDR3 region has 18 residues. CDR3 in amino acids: CASSLKSLAGGPYNEQFF. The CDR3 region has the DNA TGTGCCAGCAGCTTAAAGTCACTAGCGGGAGGTCCGTACAATGAGCAGTTCTTC. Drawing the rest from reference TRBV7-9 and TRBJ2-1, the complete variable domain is DTGVSQNPRHKITKRGQNVTFRCDPISEHNRLYWYRQTLGQGPEFLTYFQNEAQLEKSRLLSDRFSAERPKGSFSTLEIQRTEQGDSAMYLCASSLKSLAGGPYNEQFFGPGTRLTVL.

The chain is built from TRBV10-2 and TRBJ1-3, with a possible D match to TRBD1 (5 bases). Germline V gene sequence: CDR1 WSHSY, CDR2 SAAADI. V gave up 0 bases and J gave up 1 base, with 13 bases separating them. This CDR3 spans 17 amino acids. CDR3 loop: CASSESGVGRSGNTIYF. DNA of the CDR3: TGCGCCAGCAGTGAGTCTGGGGTGGGGCGTTCTGGAAACACCATATATTTT.

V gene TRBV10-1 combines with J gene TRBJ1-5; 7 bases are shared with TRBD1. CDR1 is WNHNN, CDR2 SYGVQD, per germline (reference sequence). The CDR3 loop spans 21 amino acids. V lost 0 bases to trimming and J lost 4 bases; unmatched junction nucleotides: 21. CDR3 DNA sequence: TGCGCCAGCAGTGAGTCGATTAAGGTCTTGACAGGGATTCTTTATAATCAGCCCCAGCATTTT. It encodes CASSESIKVLTGILYNQPQHF.